This T cell receptor beta chain emerged from a study of vaccination effects on CD4 cells after COVID-19. On roughly day 10 of culture, CD4+ T cells were separated out. Participants completed two doses of the BNT162b2 or mRNA-1273 vaccine. On this clone itself: The antigen remains unidentified.

This CDR3 spans 10 amino acids. The germline gives CDR1 MDHEN, CDR2 SYDVKM. V lost 8 bases, J lost 9 bases, and 8 bases lay in between. Assay: immunoSEQ multiplex PCR; the TCRdb copy retains only in-frame clones and omits some. The data contain more than 60,000 clones, roughly 74% of them singletons. This clonotype originated in a human donor who received a COVID-19 vaccine. This material consisted of CD4+ T cells from PBMCs cultured without peptide, taken after COVID-19 vaccination. The genes are TRBV28 and TRBJ2-1; D is unresolved. The CDR3, as DNA: TGTGCCAGCGGAAGCCTTGAGCAGTTCTTC. It specifies CASGSLEQFF. The entire variable domain, with the rest obtained from reference TRBV28 and TRBJ2-1, is as follows: DVKVTQSSRYLVKRTGEKVFLECVQDMDHENMFWYRQDPGLGLRLIYFSYDVKMKEKGDIPEGYSVSREKKERFSLILESASTNQTSMYLCASGSLEQFFGPGTRLTVL.